What follows are 8 T cell receptor beta chains derived from one specimen sequenced in a study of T cell responses to AZD1222 COVID-19 vaccine. Sequenced by immunoSEQ multiplex PCR; TCRdb stores in-frame clones only, minus some. The sample carries 95,000 to 150,000 clones, about nine tenths recorded once. This sample comprised peripheral blood, obtained on day 0 of AZD1222 vaccination. The receptors come from an adult in good health.

V is TRBV19 and J is TRBJ1-2, with D uncertain. Germline assignment: CDR1 LNHDA and CDR2 SQIVND (reference sequence). This CDR3 has 14 residues. Deletions cut 4 bases from V and 2 bases from J, with 11 bases between. CDR3 nucleotide sequence: TGTGCCAGTAGTAGCAGCGGGCTAAACTATGGCTACACCTTC. Protein: CASSSSGLNYGYTF.

J is TRBJ1-1 and V is TRBV6-5, with a possible D match to TRBD1 (6 bases). Germline loops: CDR1 MNHEY, CDR2 SVGAGI. The CDR3 spans 15 residues. Trimming removed 5 bases from V and 6 bases from J, with 19 bases in between. CDR3 sequence (DNA): TGTGCCAGCAGTCCGGACAGCGACCAGGACGCTGAAGCTTTCTTT. Residues: CASSPDSDQDAEAFF.

V and J are TRBV11-2 and TRBJ1-2, with 7 nucleotides matching TRBD1. The length of the CDR3 is 14 residues. Germline CDR1 is SGHAT and CDR2 is FQNNGV. The V segment lost 1 base and the J segment 8 bases; nucleotides outside the gene matches: 7. The CDR3, as DNA: TGTGCCAGCAGCTTAGTTGGGGACAGAAGGGGCTACACCTTC. This sequence encodes CASSLVGDRRGYTF. Based on the CDR3 plus reference TRBV11-2 and TRBJ1-2, the full variable domain is EAGVAQSPRYKIIEKRQSVAFWCNPISGHATLYWYQQILGQGPKLLIQFQNNGVVDDSQLPKDRFSAERLKGVDSTLKIQPAKLEDSAVYLCASSLVGDRRGYTFGSGTRLTVV.

The chain carries TRBV27 and TRBJ1-2; the D gene is possibly TRBD1 (5 bases). V lost 4 bases, J lost 5 bases, and 20 bases lay in between. The germline CDR1 and CDR2 sequences are MNHEY and SMNVEV (reference sequence). This CDR3 spans 16 amino acids. The CDR3 coding sequence is TGTGCCAGCAGTTCGGGCCCCGGGACGCCTTGGTATGGCTACACCTTC. This codes for CASSSGPGTPWYGYTF.

The chain recombines TRBV6-5 with TRBJ1-5, with D possibly being TRBD1 (5 bases). This CDR3 region has 14 residues. The germline V gene encodes CDR1 MNHEY and CDR2 SVGAGI. Trimming stripped 6 bases from V and 1 base from J, with 10 bases between. The CDR3 DNA reads as TGTGCCAGCAGCATAACAGGAAGCAATCAGCCCCAGCATTTT. It specifies CASSITGSNQPQHF.

V gene TRBV7-9 combines with J gene TRBJ1-2, with D maybe TRBD1 (5 bases). From germline, CDR1 is SEHNR and CDR2 FQNEAQ (reference sequence). The CDR3 extends over 12 amino acids. V gave up 4 bases and J gave up 8 bases, with 11 bases separating them. CDR3 bases: TGTGCCAGCAGCTCTGGGACGTACGGCTACACCTTC. Translated, it gives CASSSGTYGYTF.

The chain joins TRBV29-1 to TRBJ1-4, with unresolved D. V was shortened by 5 bases and J by 0 bases, with 10 bases between the two germline ends. Germline CDR1 reads SQVTM; CDR2 reads ANQGSEA. CDR3 size: 14 residues. CDR3 sequence: CSVSLVATNEKLFF. The CDR3 DNA sequence: TGCAGCGTTTCCCTAGTTGCAACTAATGAAAAACTGTTTTTT. The entire variable domain, with the rest obtained from reference TRBV29-1 and TRBJ1-4, is as follows: SAVISQKPSRDICQRGTSLTIQCQVDSQVTMMFWYRQQPGQSLTLIATANQGSEATYESGFVIDKFPISRPNLTFSTLTVSNMSPEDSSIYLCSVSLVATNEKLFFGSGTQLSVL.

The rearrangement joins TRBV20-1 to TRBJ2-5; D unresolved. The CDR3 is 11 residues long. Germline-derived CDR1 and CDR2 are DFQATT and SNEGSKA (reference sequence). The V gene lost 5 bases and the J gene lost 5 bases, with 9 bases spanning the gap. CDR3 DNA sequence: TGCAGTGCTTATGAGAGGGAGACCCAGTACTTC. Protein sequence: CSAYERETQYF.